Listed below are T cell receptor beta chains from one sample, sequenced in a study of blood T cells in healthy people across ages. Each CDR3 protein is one row after TCRdb ran MiXCR on the 5' RACE reads. Of about 730,000 distinct CDR3 sequences listed, roughly 43% are singletons. The sample comprised blood. The source is a woman aged 55-70 years in good health. Each CDR3 is given with its conserved first and last residue. The order of the fields is J gene, V gene, clone size, D gene, CDR3 protein, CDR3 DNA. A D gene is named only where the DNA matches it firmly. Clone size is not always given. Where it is, it says once, few, many or a class for expanded clones.

TRBJ2-2	TRBV15	-	-	CATRFERYTGELFF	TGTGCCACTAGATTCGAACGGTACACCGGGGAGCTGTTTTTT
TRBJ2-7	TRBV6-5	many	-	CASREADGAYEQYF	TGTGCCAGCAGGGAAGCGGACGGAGCCTACGAGCAGTACTTC
TRBJ2-7	TRBV27	-	-	CASSISSTPSYEQYF	TGTGCCAGCAGTATAAGTAGCACGCCTTCCTACGAGCAGTACTTC
TRBJ2-5	TRBV12-3/TRBV12-4	-	-	CASSSPAVRETQYF	TGTGCCAGCAGTTCCCCAGCGGTCCGGGAGACCCAGTACTTC
TRBJ1-2	TRBV20-1	few	-	CSARDARSGKAGDPRSYTF	TGCAGTGCTAGAGATGCTAGGTCAGGGAAGGCGGGGGACCCTAGGTCCTACACCTTC
TRBJ1-4	TRBV23-1	-	-	CANPAIGDEGEEKLFF	TGCGCCAACCCCGCAATCGGGGACGAAGGAGAGGAAAAACTGTTTTTT
TRBJ2-1	TRBV29-1	many	TRBD2	CSLRGGYMDEQFF	TGCAGCCTTCGGGGGGGCTATATGGATGAGCAGTTCTTC
TRBJ1-5	TRBV20-1	-	-	CSAREPRRTNQPQHF	TGCAGTGCTAGAGAACCTCGGCGGACCAATCAGCCCCAGCATTTT
TRBJ2-5	TRBV3-1	-	-	CASSQQGRLQETQYF	TGTGCCAGCAGCCAACAGGGACGGCTACAAGAGACCCAGTACTTC
TRBJ1-5	TRBV16	few	TRBD1	CASSRQGGANNQPQHF	TGTGCCAGCAGCCGCCAGGGGGGGGCGAACAATCAGCCCCAGCATTTT
TRBJ2-1	TRBV9	-	-	CASSVDGQRQETQFF	TGTGCCAGCAGCGTAGATGGACAGAGACAAGAGACCCAGTTCTTC
TRBJ1-6	TRBV20-1	many	TRBD1	CSAQGSRQGYFPLHF	TGCAGTGCTCAAGGGTCCCGACAGGGTTATTTCCCCCTCCACTTT
TRBJ2-7	TRBV20-1	-	-	CSAGSTLWTNTYEQYF	TGCAGTGCTGGTTCGACGCTTTGGACTAATACCTACGAGCAGTACTTC
TRBJ1-5	TRBV12-3/TRBV12-4	many	-	CASSFTGDNQPQHF	TGTGCCAGCAGTTTCACGGGGGACAATCAGCCCCAGCATTTT
TRBJ2-7	TRBV10-2	many	-	CASSVVGHEQYF	TGCGCCAGCAGTGTAGTGGGCCACGAGCAGTACTTC
TRBJ2-5	TRBV2	many	-	CASRNQETQYF	TGTGCCAGCAGGAACCAAGAGACCCAGTACTTC
TRBJ1-2	TRBV6-5	-	TRBD1	CASSYSTGAGSYGYTF	TGTGCCAGCAGTTACTCGACAGGGGCAGGTAGTTATGGCTACACCTTC
TRBJ1-4	TRBV11-2	few	-	CASSPATGFEKLFF	TGTGCCAGCAGCCCGGCGACAGGTTTCGAAAAACTGTTTTTT
TRBJ1-2	TRBV7-6	-	-	CASSPDPLYGYTF	TGTGCCAGCAGCCCCGACCCTCTCTATGGCTACACCTTC
TRBJ2-3	TRBV6-5	-	-	CASRGLSGTDTQYF	TGTGCCAGCAGAGGATTATCGGGGACAGATACGCAGTATTTT
TRBJ2-7	TRBV7-6	-	TRBD2	CASSSKPGLAGVGEQYF	TGTGCCAGCAGCTCCAAACCGGGACTAGCGGGAGTGGGGGAGCAGTACTTC
TRBJ2-4	TRBV12-3/TRBV12-4	many	TRBD2	CASSPGLAGADYIQYF	TGTGCCAGCAGTCCGGGACTAGCGGGAGCTGACTACATTCAGTACTTC
TRBJ1-1	TRBV7-9	-	TRBD1	CASSLGQGAKSFF	TGTGCCAGCAGCTTAGGCCAGGGGGCGAAGTCTTTCTTT
TRBJ2-1	TRBV6-2/TRBV6-3	-	-	CASSYAAGTPNEQFF	TGTGCCAGCAGTTACGCGGCGGGAACCCCCAATGAGCAGTTCTTC
TRBJ2-3	TRBV6-5	-	-	CASNQAGTPRPYF	TGTGCCAGCAATCAAGCCGGGACACCACGACCGTATTTT
TRBJ1-1	TRBV10-3	few	TRBD1	CAIRTQGTTEAFF	TGTGCCATCAGGACACAGGGGACGACTGAAGCTTTCTTT
TRBJ2-7	TRBV2	-	TRBD2	CASKELAGGTEQYF	TGTGCCAGCAAAGAACTAGCGGGGGGAACCGAGCAGTACTTC
TRBJ2-1	TRBV5-1	-	TRBD1	CASGPPDRAGNEQFF	TGCGCCAGCGGGCCGCCGGACAGGGCGGGGAATGAGCAGTTCTTC
TRBJ2-7	TRBV20-1	few	TRBD1	CSAYPGQGSDEQYF	TGCAGTGCTTATCCGGGACAGGGGTCTGACGAGCAGTACTTC
TRBJ1-5	TRBV7-2	-	-	CASSLEPPSQPQHF	TGTGCCAGCAGCTTAGAACCCCCGAGTCAGCCCCAGCATTTT
TRBJ2-1	TRBV6-1	-	TRBD1	CASSEASWGDRAYNEQFF	TGTGCCAGCAGTGAAGCGTCTTGGGGGGACAGGGCCTACAATGAGCAGTTCTTC
TRBJ1-2	TRBV15	-	-	CATSRVKAGREVRYTF	TGTGCCACCAGCAGGGTAAAAGCCGGGCGGGAGGTGCGCTACACCTTC
TRBJ2-2	TRBV3-1	few	-	CASSQARTGGELFF	TGTGCCAGCAGCCAAGCTAGAACAGGGGGGGAGCTGTTTTTT
TRBJ2-1	TRBV24-1	-	TRBD2	CATSVLAGEGNEQFF	TGTGCCACCAGTGTTCTAGCGGGAGAGGGGAATGAGCAGTTCTTC
TRBJ2-3	TRBV5-1	many	TRBD1	CASSPGQGGTDTQYF	TGTGCCAGCAGTCCTGGACAGGGAGGCACAGATACGCAGTATTTT